The 13 T cell receptor beta chains reported below all come from one sample, sequenced in a study of blood T cell repertoires in COVID-19. Method: immunoSEQ multiplex PCR; TCRdb's copy keeps in-frame clones and lacks some. The data show over 100,000 clones, more than 75% seen once. Sequences were obtained from peripheral blood. Receptors were obtained from a man aged 35 to 55 with acute or convalescent COVID-19.

This chain uses TRBV19 with TRBJ2-2, with TRBD2 matching over 7 bases. The V segment lost 7 bases and the J segment 2 bases; nucleotides outside the gene matches: 10. The germline CDR1 and CDR2 sequences are LNHDA and SQIVND (reference sequence). This CDR3 has 16 residues. This CDR3 reads CASTPQRLANTGELFF. The CDR3 DNA reads TGTGCCAGTACCCCCCAAAGACTAGCCAACACCGGGGAGCTGTTTTTT. Filled out from reference TRBV19 and TRBJ2-2, the complete variable domain reads DGGITQSPKYLFRKEGQNVTLSCEQNLNHDAMYWYRQDPGQGLRLIYYSQIVNDFQKGDIAEGYSVSREKKESFPLTVTSAQKNPTAFYLCASTPQRLANTGELFFGEGSRLTVL.

This rearrangement joins TRBV5-4 to TRBJ1-2; 10 bases agree with TRBD1. V dropped 5 bases and J dropped 7; count of bases not matched to a gene: 5. Germline lookup yields CDR1 SGHNT and CDR2 YYREEE (reference sequence). This CDR3 is built from 13 residues. The CDR3: CASRGDRGGGYTF. The CDR3 bases are TGTGCCAGCAGGGGGGACAGGGGTGGTGGCTACACCTTC.

The chain is built from TRBV2 and TRBJ2-3; 8 positions match TRBD2. V shed 6 bases, J shed 1 base, and the junction held 9 bases outside the gene matches. This CDR3 spans 16 amino acids. Germline-derived CDR1 and CDR2 are SNHLY and FYNNEI. CDR3 amino acids: CASSYGAGVGTDTQYF. In nucleotides, the CDR3 is TGTGCCAGCAGCTACGGAGCGGGAGTGGGCACAGATACGCAGTATTTT.

The chain joins TRBV2 to TRBJ2-1; D perhaps matches TRBD2 (6 bases). The CDR3 is 16 amino acids. The V end lost 4 bases, the J end lost 0 bases, and 13 bases lay between the germline ends. In germline, CDR1 is SNHLY, CDR2 FYNNEI. CDR3 coding DNA: TGTGCCAGCAGTGTAGGCGGGGCCAGCTCCTACAATGAGCAGTTCTTC. Its protein is CASSVGGASSYNEQFF.

V and J are TRBV13 and TRBJ2-1, with 11 bases matching TRBD2. J was trimmed by 2 bases and V by 6 bases; bases with no gene match: 6. The CDR3 covers 16 residues. CDR1 is PRHDT, CDR2 FYEKMQ, per germline (reference sequence). CDR3 in DNA: TGTGCCAGCAGTCGTAGCGGGGGGGCCCCCTACAATGAGCAGTTCTTC. Amino acids: CASSRSGGAPYNEQFF.

The chain uses TRBV6-6 and TRBJ2-7, with TRBD2 matching 14 bases. This CDR3 has 16 residues. Germline V gene lookup returns CDR1 MNHNY and CDR2 SVGAGI (reference sequence). The ends lost 5 bases at V and 1 base at J; junction bases unmatched: 4. DNA of the CDR3: TGTGCCAGCAGTGGGGGGACTAGCGGGAGTTCCTACGAGCAGTACTTC. This sequence encodes CASSGGTSGSSYEQYF.

The chain is built from TRBV7-3 and TRBJ2-3; D might be TRBD2 (5 bases). Looked up from germline, CDR1 is SGHTA and CDR2 is FQGTGA. The V and J ends lost 1 base and 4 bases respectively, with 15 bases between them. This CDR3 spans 16 amino acids. The DNA of the CDR3 is TGTGCCAGCAGCTTAATCCCCGGGATAGGCTCAGATACGCAGTATTTT. This encodes CASSLIPGIGSDTQYF.

This chain uses TRBV27 with TRBJ2-2, with D maybe TRBD2 (6 bases). The V end was cut by 2 bases, the J end by 0 bases, with 7 bases between. The germline gives CDR1 MNHEY, CDR2 SMNVEV (reference sequence). The length of the CDR3 is 15 residues. As DNA, the CDR3 is TGTGCCAGCAGTTTAACTAGCCCGAACACCGGGGAGCTGTTTTTT. Encoded protein: CASSLTSPNTGELFF.

The J gene is TRBJ2-1, the V gene TRBV7-3; 10 nucleotides agree with TRBD1. V was pared by 5 bases and J by 6 bases, with 10 bases of the junction left unmatched. The CDR3 consists of 16 residues. CDR1 and CDR2 (germline): SGHTA, FQGTGA. In nucleotides, the CDR3 is TGTGCCAGCAGCGCTACAGGGACAGGGGAGGGCAATGAGCAGTTCTTC. It codes for CASSATGTGEGNEQFF.

The chain employs TRBV5-6 and TRBJ2-3, with 8 bases that match TRBD1. With 5 bases clipped from V and 6 bases from J, the junction kept 11 bases outside the gene matches. Germline V gene sequence: CDR1 SGHDT, CDR2 YYEEEE. This CDR3 contains 15 residues. The CDR3 loop reads CASRYRDRISDTQYF. In DNA, the CDR3 is TGTGCCAGCAGGTACCGGGACAGGATCTCGGATACGCAGTATTTT.

The V gene is TRBV29-1, the J gene TRBJ1-1; 7 bases match TRBD1. Germline CDR1 and CDR2: SQVTM and ANQGSEA. With 2 bases clipped from V and 6 bases from J, the junction kept 6 bases outside the gene matches. The CDR3 runs 13 residues. This CDR3 reads CSVERGQAPEAFF. CDR3 coding DNA: TGCAGCGTTGAACGCGGACAGGCGCCTGAAGCTTTCTTT. Looking up the rest from reference TRBV29-1 and TRBJ1-1 gives the full variable domain: SAVISQKPSRDICQRGTSLTIQCQVDSQVTMMFWYRQQPGQSLTLIATANQGSEATYESGFVIDKFPISRPNLTFSTLTVSNMSPEDSSIYLCSVERGQAPEAFFGQGTRLTVV.

The V gene is TRBV11-2, the J gene TRBJ2-7; 10 positions agree with TRBD2. Losses at the gene ends were 8 bases for V and 1 base for J; bases not matched to a gene: 5. The germline V gene has CDR1 SGHAT and CDR2 FQNNGV. The CDR3 totals 14 residues. CDR3 DNA: TGTGCCAGCTTAGGACTAGCGGCATCCTACGAGCAGTACTTC. This sequence encodes CASLGLAASYEQYF. The full variable domain, completed using reference TRBV11-2 and TRBJ2-7, is EAGVAQSPRYKIIEKRQSVAFWCNPISGHATLYWYQQILGQGPKLLIQFQNNGVVDDSQLPKDRFSAERLKGVDSTLKIQPAKLEDSAVYLCASLGLAASYEQYFGPGTRLTVT.

DNA for the CDR3: TGTGCCAGCAGTGATCGGACTTGGAGCTACGAGCAGTACTTC. This translates into CASSDRTWSYEQYF. This chain joins TRBV6-4 and TRBJ2-7; a weak D match, TRBD2 (5 bases). The V end lost 3 bases, the J end lost 3 bases, and 12 bases lay between the germline ends. The CDR3 has 14 residues. Germline V gene lookup returns CDR1 MRHNA and CDR2 SNTAGT.